This passage covers 20 T cell receptor beta chains from one sample sequenced in a study of T cell clonality in common variable immunodeficiency (dated by TCRdb to the mid-2010s). General study outcomes and caveats: Fewer deletions and N-nucleotide insertions were reportedly observed in CVID TCRbeta sequences, and highly modified clones with 13 or more V deletions were reportedly absent from CVID TCRbeta sequences.

These receptors lack a known antigen. Libraries came from the immunoSEQ multiplex PCR assay. Entries here come from immuneACCESS through TCRdb and include only in-frame sequences with V and J called. Some clones fail to appear in such tables; in the studies checked, an unresolved V gene covers under half of the shortfall, and the cause of the remainder is unknown. This sample was tabulated with approximately 20,000 clones, among which there are no singletons. The ten largest clonotypes hold under 3% of the sample. Sequenced material: peripheral blood mononuclear cells. Receptor source: a human donor with common variable immunodeficiency.

This clone came up many times. The read terminates 3 residues before the CDR3 end, so the remaining end is supplied by the germline J gene. The chain couples TRBV7-2 to TRBJ2-1, with TRBD1 matching over 9 bases. V shed 5 bases, J shed 4 bases, and the junction held 6 bases outside the gene matches. Germline CDR1 and CDR2: SGHTA and FQGNSA. This CDR3 is 15 amino acids long. CDR3 bases read: TGTGCCAGCAGCCCAGCACAGGGGGCTTACAATGAG. Translated: CASSPAQGAYNE. The CDR3 in its entirety is CASSPAQGAYNEQFF.

This clone was recorded many times. From the germline J gene comes the end of the CDR3, since the read stops 3 residues before it. The rearrangement links TRBV7-3 to TRBJ1-1, with D unresolved. Trimming removed 3 bases from V and 1 base from J, with 9 bases in between. This CDR3 has 14 amino acids. The germline CDR1 and CDR2 sequences are SGHTA and FQGTGA. The sequenced part of the CDR3 DNA is TGTGCCAGCAGCTTTTCCGCAGGGAACACTGAA. Translated: CASSFSAGNTE. The whole CDR3 reads CASSFSAGNTEAFF.

The sample holds a few counts of this clone. Read data end 3 residues before the CDR3 end; the end is taken from the germline J gene. The chain has TRBV5-1 and TRBJ2-3; TRBD2 agrees at 7 bases. The ends lost 4 bases at V and 2 bases at J; junction bases unmatched: 7. Germline CDR1 reads SGHRS; CDR2 reads YFSETQ. CDR3 length equals 15 residues. The sequenced part of the CDR3 DNA is TGCGCCAGCAGCGTTCTAGGGACTAACACAGATACG. It yields the protein CASSVLGTNTDT. The CDR3 as a whole reads CASSVLGTNTDTQYF.

Many counts were recorded for this clone. The sequence runs out 3 residues before the end of the CDR3; the remainder is reconstructed from the germline J gene. This chain joins TRBV29-1 and TRBJ1-3, with unresolved D. The CDR3 sequence is 13 residues long. The V gene's germline CDR1 is SQVTM and CDR2 ANQGSEA. V lost 4 bases and J 0 bases, leaving 7 bases between the germline ends. This chain's CDR3 is CSVVGFSGNTIYF. Incomplete CDR3 DNA: TGCAGCGTTGTTGGCTTCTCTGGAAACACC.

A word on this clone: The read stops 3 residues short of the end of the CDR3; the missing end is completed from the germline J gene. The chain has TRBV5-1 and TRBJ2-1, with 7 bases matching TRBD2. The CDR3 totals 14 residues. Germline V gene sequence: CDR1 SGHRS, CDR2 YFSETQ. V lost 0 bases and J lost 8; bases outside the gene matches: 5. The CDR3 spells CASSLGTRVHEQFF. Incomplete CDR3 DNA: TGCGCCAGCAGCTTGGGGACTAGGGTGCATGAG.

In this sample, this clone turned up many times. The DNA ends 3 residues before the CDR3 does, and the rest of the CDR3 is filled in from the germline J gene. The gene calls are TRBV30 and TRBJ2-2; 12 nucleotides line up with TRBD2. J lost 6 bases, V lost 0 bases, and 8 bases had no gene match. This CDR3 spans 17 amino acids. Germline loops: CDR1 GTSNPN, CDR2 SVGIG (reference sequence). CDR3 sequence reads: CAWSVRASGRASGELFF. The CDR3 DNA, read in part, is TGTGCCTGGAGTGTACGGGCTAGCGGGAGGGCCTCCGGGGAG.

This clone was counted ten times or more. From the germline J gene comes the end of the CDR3, since the read stops 3 residues before it. The rearrangement uses TRBV12-5 and TRBJ1-4; 12 bases map to TRBD1. CDR1 and CDR2 (germline): LGHNT, FRNRAP. The CDR3 extends over 16 amino acids. V dropped 1 base and J dropped 5; count of bases not matched to a gene: 2. The DNA read from the CDR3 is TGTGCTAGTGGTTTGGCCGGGACAGGGGGCAATGAAAAA. Encoded protein: CASGLAGTGGNEK. The complete CDR3 sequence is CASGLAGTGGNEKLFF.

This clone was picked up many times. The read terminates 3 residues before the CDR3 end, so the remaining end is supplied by the germline J gene. This chain uses TRBV15 with TRBJ2-7; D is unclear. Germline V lookup: CDR1 LNHNV, CDR2 YYDKDF (reference sequence). CDR3 size: 13 residues. V lost 3 bases to trimming and J lost 5 bases, with 11 bases between them. CDR3 DNA, as far as it was read: TGTGCCACCAGCAGGGTATATCGGGACGAG. Translating gives CATSRVYRDE. The whole CDR3 region reads CATSRVYRDEQYF. The full variable domain, in which reference TRBV15 and TRBJ2-7 provide the parts outside the CDR3, is DAMVIQNPRYQVTQFGKPVTLSCSQTLNHNVMYWYQQKSSQAPKLLFHYYDKDFNNEADTPDNFQSRRPNTSFCFLDIRSPGLGDTAMYLCATSRVYRDEQYFGPGTRLTVT.

There are many counts of this clone. The read terminates 3 residues ahead of where the CDR3 ends, so the germline J gene completes it. The V and J genes are TRBV5-1 and TRBJ1-1; the match to TRBD1 covers 7 bases. Germline CDR1 reads SGHRS; CDR2 reads YFSETQ. This CDR3 contains 17 residues. Trimming cost V 7 bases and J 1 base; bases outside gene matches: 16. CDR3 region: CASQTTRRGTKNTEAFF. The CDR3 bases that were read are TGCGCCAGCCAGACCACACGCAGGGGGACAAAGAACACTGAA.

This clone came up many times. Read sequence stops 3 residues before the CDR3 end, and the germline J gene provides the missing end. The chain has TRBV18 and TRBJ2-7; TRBD1 aligns across 7 bases. The CDR3 consists of 14 residues. The V gene end was trimmed by 3 bases and the J gene end by 2 bases; junction bases not matched to a gene: 4. Germline CDR1 reads KGHSH; CDR2 reads LQKENI. CDR3 protein: CASSPSGTAYEQYF. CDR3 bases read: TGTGCCAGCTCACCCTCCGGGACAGCCTACGAG.

This clone was seen repeatedly, ten times or more. The read is 3 residues too short to cover the CDR3 end, so that end is filled in from the germline J gene. The chain uses TRBV6-2 or TRBV6-3 and TRBJ2-3; 8 bases are a match to TRBD2. CDR1 is MNHEY, CDR2 SVGEGT, per germline. J was trimmed by 1 base and V by 7 bases; bases with no gene match: 4. The CDR3 covers 14 residues. The sequenced part of the CDR3 DNA is TGTGCCAGCACTGGAGCGGGGGGCACAGATACG. It is translated as CASTGAGGTDT. The whole CDR3 region reads CASTGAGGTDTQYF.

This clone was counted many times. The CDR3 end lies 3 residues beyond the end of the read and is filled in from the germline J gene. V and J are TRBV23-1 and TRBJ2-1; a weak D match, TRBD1 (5 bases). TRBV23-1 is flagged as an ORF with uncertain function. This CDR3 spans 17 amino acids. V dropped 4 bases and J dropped 2 bases, with 18 bases sitting between them. The CDR3 bases that were read are TGCGCCAGCAGTCCCCCACAGCAGGGCGCAACCTACAATGAG. Protein sequence: CASSPPQQGATYNE. The CDR3 in full is CASSPPQQGATYNEQFF.

This clone was found many times. Sequencing ends 3 residues short of the CDR3 end; the germline J gene provides the rest. V gene TRBV6-1 combines with J gene TRBJ1-2; the D gene is possibly TRBD1 (5 bases). This CDR3 contains 12 residues. The V end lost 1 base, the J end lost 7 bases, and 7 bases lay between the germline ends. Germline V CDR1 and CDR2: MNHNS, SASEGT. Partial CDR3 DNA: TGTGCCAGCAGTGAAGTAGGGGTTGGC. It is translated as CASSEVGVG. The full CDR3 protein reads CASSEVGVGYTF.

As regards this clone: A junction boundary mismatches the germline segment, possibly from a read error. The DNA ends 3 residues before the CDR3 does, and the rest of the CDR3 is filled in from the germline J gene. The rearrangement uses TRBV7-9 and TRBJ1-5; D uncertain. Germline CDR1 is SEHNR and CDR2 is FQNEAQ (reference sequence). This CDR3 is 13 amino acids long. Partial CDR3 DNA: TGTTCCAGCAGCTTAAACCCGGGGCAGCCC. Its translation: CSSSLNPGQP. The full CDR3 protein reads CSSSLNPGQPQHF.

This clone was detected many times. The read ends 3 residues early relative to the CDR3; the germline J gene fills the gap. The chain recombines TRBV5-1 with TRBJ2-2; D perhaps matches TRBD2 (5 bases). Germline V gene lookup returns CDR1 SGHRS and CDR2 YFSETQ. Trimming cost V 4 bases and J 1 base, with 11 bases left between them. This CDR3 has 15 residues. The part of the CDR3 DNA that was read is TGCGCCAGCAGCCCCACCAGCGGGAACACCGGGGAG. Translated, it gives CASSPTSGNTGE. Given in full, the CDR3 is CASSPTSGNTGELFF.

This clone was recorded many times. Read coverage stops 3 residues before the CDR3 terminus; the germline J gene supplies the remainder. The chain carries TRBV10-1 and TRBJ2-7; D possibly corresponds to TRBD1 (6 bases). V lost 8 bases, J lost 2 bases, and 10 bases lay in between. Germline V gene lookup returns CDR1 WNHNN and CDR2 SYGVQD (reference sequence). This CDR3 spans 12 amino acids. The CDR3 protein is CASGRQAYEQYF. Partial CDR3 DNA: TGCGCCAGCGGCAGACAGGCCTACGAG.

In its sample, this clone was seen many times. The read terminates 3 residues ahead of where the CDR3 ends, so the germline J gene completes it. The V and J genes are TRBV20-1 and TRBJ2-7; TRBD2 matches 12 bases. Germline V gene sequence: CDR1 DFQATT, CDR2 SNEGSKA (reference sequence). V lost 6 bases to trimming and J lost 4 bases; unmatched junction nucleotides: 10. The CDR3 loop spans 15 amino acids. The chain's CDR3 is CSAHTSGGTSYEQYF. Incomplete CDR3 DNA: TGCAGTGCGCATACTAGCGGGGGGACCTCATACGAG.

A few counts support this clone. Sequencing ends 3 residues short of the CDR3 end; the germline J gene provides the rest. The V gene is TRBV5-6, the J gene TRBJ2-7; tentative D call: TRBD1 (6 bases). Deletions cut 1 base from V and 2 bases from J, with 13 bases between. The CDR3 is 15 amino acids. The germline gives CDR1 SGHDT, CDR2 YYEEEE. The CDR3 bases that were read are TGTGCCAGCAGCTTGATCCAGGGGTCGGCCTACGAG. It encodes CASSLIQGSAYE. The whole CDR3 sequence reads CASSLIQGSAYEQYF.

Many counts were recorded for this clone. The read gets to within 3 residues of the CDR3 end, and the germline J gene fills in the rest. The chain recombines TRBV7-8 with TRBJ2-5; TRBD1 matches 9 bases. Trimming at V came to 3 bases and at J to 5 bases, leaving 4 bases not matched to a gene. There are 14 residues in the CDR3. Germline V lookup: CDR1 SGHVS, CDR2 FQNEAQ. CDR3 loop: CASSFTGGRETQYF. Partial CDR3 DNA: TGTGCCAGCAGCTTTACAGGGGGCCGTGAGACC. Full variable domain (outside the CDR3, taken from reference TRBV7-8 and TRBJ2-5): GAGVSQSPRYKVAKRGQDVALRCDPISGHVSLFWYQQALGQGPEFLTYFQNEAQLDKSGLPSDRFFAERPEGSVSTLKIQRTQQEDSAVYLCASSFTGGRETQYFGPGTRLLVL.

This clone was seen more than once but under ten times. The read is 3 residues too short to cover the CDR3 end, so that end is filled in from the germline J gene. The V gene is TRBV19, the J gene TRBJ2-2; 12 bases align to TRBD2. V was pared by 1 base and J by 5 bases, with 5 bases of the junction left unmatched. CDR3 length: 17 residues. CDR1 and CDR2 from the germline V gene are LNHDA and SQIVND (reference sequence). Partial CDR3 DNA: TGTGCCAGTAGTATAGCGAGGGGACTAGCGGGTACCGGGGAG. Its translation: CASSIARGLAGTGE. Given in full, the CDR3 is CASSIARGLAGTGELFF. Full variable domain (remainder filled in from reference TRBV19 and TRBJ2-2): DGGITQSPKYLFRKEGQNVTLSCEQNLNHDAMYWYRQDPGQGLRLIYYSQIVNDFQKGDIAEGYSVSREKKESFPLTVTSAQKNPTAFYLCASSIARGLAGTGELFFGEGSRLTVL.